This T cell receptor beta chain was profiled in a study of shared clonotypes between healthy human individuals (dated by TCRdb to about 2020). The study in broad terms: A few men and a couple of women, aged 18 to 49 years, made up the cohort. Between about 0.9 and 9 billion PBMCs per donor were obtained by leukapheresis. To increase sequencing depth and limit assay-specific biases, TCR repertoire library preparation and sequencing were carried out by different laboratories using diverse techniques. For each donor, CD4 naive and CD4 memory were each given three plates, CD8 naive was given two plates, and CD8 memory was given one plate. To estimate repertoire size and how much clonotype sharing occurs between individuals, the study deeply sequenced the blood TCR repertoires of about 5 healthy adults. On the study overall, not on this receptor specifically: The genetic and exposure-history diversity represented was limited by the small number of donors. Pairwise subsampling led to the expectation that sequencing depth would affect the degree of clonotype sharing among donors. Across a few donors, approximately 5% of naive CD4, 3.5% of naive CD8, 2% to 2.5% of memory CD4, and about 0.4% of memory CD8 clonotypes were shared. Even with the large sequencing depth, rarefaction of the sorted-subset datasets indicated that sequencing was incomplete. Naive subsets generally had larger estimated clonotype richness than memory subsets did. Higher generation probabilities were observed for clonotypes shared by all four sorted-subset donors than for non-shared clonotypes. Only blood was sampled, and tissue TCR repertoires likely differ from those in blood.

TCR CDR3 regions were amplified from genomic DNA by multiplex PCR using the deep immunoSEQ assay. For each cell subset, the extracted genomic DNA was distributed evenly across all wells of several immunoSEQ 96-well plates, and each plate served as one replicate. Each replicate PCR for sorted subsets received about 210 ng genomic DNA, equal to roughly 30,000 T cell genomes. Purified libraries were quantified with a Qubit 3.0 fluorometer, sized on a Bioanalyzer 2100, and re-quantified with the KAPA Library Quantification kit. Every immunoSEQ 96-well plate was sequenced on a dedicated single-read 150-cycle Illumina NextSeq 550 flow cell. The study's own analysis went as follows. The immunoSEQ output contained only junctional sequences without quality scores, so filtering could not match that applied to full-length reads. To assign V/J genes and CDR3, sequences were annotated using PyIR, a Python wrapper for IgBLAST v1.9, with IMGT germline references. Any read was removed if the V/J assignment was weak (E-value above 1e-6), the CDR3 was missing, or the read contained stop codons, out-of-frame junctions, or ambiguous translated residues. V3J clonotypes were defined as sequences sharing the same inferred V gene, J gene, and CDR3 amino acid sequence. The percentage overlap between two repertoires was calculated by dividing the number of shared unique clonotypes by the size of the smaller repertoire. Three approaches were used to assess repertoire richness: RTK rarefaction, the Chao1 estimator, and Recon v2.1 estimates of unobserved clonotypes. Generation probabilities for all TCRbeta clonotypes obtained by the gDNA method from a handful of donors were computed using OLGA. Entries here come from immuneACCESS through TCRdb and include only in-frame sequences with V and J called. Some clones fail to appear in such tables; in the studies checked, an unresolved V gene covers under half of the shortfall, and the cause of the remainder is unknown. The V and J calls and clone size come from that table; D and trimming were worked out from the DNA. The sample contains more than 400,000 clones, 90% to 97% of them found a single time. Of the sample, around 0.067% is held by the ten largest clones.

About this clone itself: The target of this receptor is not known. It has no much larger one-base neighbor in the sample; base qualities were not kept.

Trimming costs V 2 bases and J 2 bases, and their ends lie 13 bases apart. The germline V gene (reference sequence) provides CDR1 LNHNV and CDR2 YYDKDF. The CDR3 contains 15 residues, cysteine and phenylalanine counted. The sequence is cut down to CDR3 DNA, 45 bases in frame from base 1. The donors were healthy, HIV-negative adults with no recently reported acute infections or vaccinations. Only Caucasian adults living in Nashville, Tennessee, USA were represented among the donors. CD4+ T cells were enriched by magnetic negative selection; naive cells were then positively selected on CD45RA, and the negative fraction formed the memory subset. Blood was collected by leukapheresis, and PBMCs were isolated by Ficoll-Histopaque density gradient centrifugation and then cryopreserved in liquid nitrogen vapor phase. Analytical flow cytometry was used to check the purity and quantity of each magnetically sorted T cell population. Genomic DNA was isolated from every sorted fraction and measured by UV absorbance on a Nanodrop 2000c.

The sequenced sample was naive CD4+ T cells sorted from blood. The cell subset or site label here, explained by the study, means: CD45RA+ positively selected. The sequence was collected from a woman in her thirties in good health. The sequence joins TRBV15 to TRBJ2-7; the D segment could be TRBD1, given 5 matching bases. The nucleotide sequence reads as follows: TGTGCCACCAGCAGACAGGGTCCCAAACCCTACGAGCAGTACTTC. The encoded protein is CATSRQGPKPYEQYF.